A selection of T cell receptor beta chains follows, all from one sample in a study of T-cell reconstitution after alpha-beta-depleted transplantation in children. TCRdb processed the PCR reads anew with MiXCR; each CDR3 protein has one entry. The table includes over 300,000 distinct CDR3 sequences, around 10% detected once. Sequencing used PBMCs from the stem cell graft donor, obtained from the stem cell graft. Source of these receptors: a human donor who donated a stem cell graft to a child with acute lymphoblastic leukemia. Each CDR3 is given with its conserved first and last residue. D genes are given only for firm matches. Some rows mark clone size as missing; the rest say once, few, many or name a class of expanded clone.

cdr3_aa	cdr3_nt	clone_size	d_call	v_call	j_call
CASSFQTETQYF	TGTGCCAGCAGCTTCCAGACGGAGACCCAGTACTTC	NA	NA	TRBV7-2	TRBJ2-5
CSARLGDTQYF	TGCAGTGCTAGACTAGGAGATACGCAGTATTTT	NA	NA	TRBV20-1	TRBJ2-3
CASSQVGVGTEAFF	TGCGCCAGCAGCCAAGTGGGCGTGGGCACTGAAGCTTTCTTT	many	NA	TRBV4-1	TRBJ1-1
CASSHGLENTEAFF	TGCGCCAGCAGCCACGGCTTAGAGAACACTGAAGCTTTCTTT	NA	NA	TRBV4-1	TRBJ1-1
CSAKHAGGSIAHGYTF	TGCAGTGCTAAACATGCAGGGGGCTCGATCGCTCATGGCTACACCTTC	NA	TRBD1	TRBV20-1	TRBJ1-2
CSARTLEREGPYEQYF	TGCAGTGCTAGGACTTTGGAGCGGGAGGGCCCCTACGAGCAGTACTTC	NA	TRBD2	TRBV20-1	TRBJ2-7
CASSFSIQETQYF	TGTGCCAGCAGCTTTTCCATACAAGAGACCCAGTACTTC	few	NA	TRBV13	TRBJ2-5
CASSLRAGANTYEQYF	TGTGCCAGCAGCCTGAGGGCTGGGGCAAACACCTACGAGCAGTACTTC	few	NA	TRBV3-1	TRBJ2-7
CASSPQGQISYEQYF	TGTGCCAGCAGTCCCCAGGGACAGATCTCCTACGAGCAGTACTTC	few	TRBD1	TRBV27	TRBJ2-7
CASSQTSGRQGDTQYF	TGTGCCAGCAGCCAGACTAGCGGGAGGCAGGGAGATACGCAGTATTTT	NA	TRBD2	TRBV7-2	TRBJ2-3
CAWSVGRDNEQYF	TGTGCCTGGAGTGTAGGCCGTGACAACGAGCAGTACTTC	few	NA	TRBV30	TRBJ2-7
CSAVNSRTSTDTQYF	TGCAGTGCTGTAAATAGCAGGACCTCCACAGATACGCAGTATTTT	few	NA	TRBV20-1	TRBJ2-3
CATSGVAGAYSPYEQYF	TGTGCCACCTCAGGGGTAGCGGGAGCATATAGCCCCTACGAGCAGTACTTC	NA	TRBD2	TRBV12-3/TRBV12-4	TRBJ2-7
CASSISSGRGNEQFF	TGTGCCAGCAGCATTTCTAGCGGGAGGGGAAATGAGCAGTTCTTC	few	TRBD2	TRBV11-2	TRBJ2-1
CASSLAGVGYEQYF	TGCGCCAGCAGCCTGGCGGGAGTTGGATACGAGCAGTACTTC	NA	TRBD2	TRBV4-3	TRBJ2-7
CASSLVGELFF	TGCGCCAGCAGCCTCGTGGGAGAGCTGTTTTTT	many	NA	TRBV28	TRBJ2-2
CASSYSQGSYGYTF	TGTGCCAGCAGTTACTCCCAGGGTTCCTATGGCTACACCTTC	NA	NA	TRBV6-5	TRBJ1-2
CASSQDLGSSYNSPLHF	TGCGCCAGCAGCCAAGATCTCGGCTCCTCCTATAATTCACCCCTCCACTTT	few	NA	TRBV4-3	TRBJ1-6
CASSKSRDRVHEQYF	TGCGCCAGCAGCAAAAGTCGGGACAGGGTGCACGAGCAGTACTTC	NA	TRBD1	TRBV4-3	TRBJ2-7
CASSDREGSYNEQFF	TGCGCCAGCAGTGATCGGGAGGGCTCCTACAATGAGCAGTTCTTC	many	TRBD2	TRBV5-1	TRBJ2-1
CASSFAGSYNEQFF	TGTGCCAGCAGTTTCGCAGGGTCCTACAATGAGCAGTTCTTC	many	NA	TRBV12-3/TRBV12-4	TRBJ2-1
CSARHELSVNYEQYF	TGCAGTGCTAGACACGAGCTTAGCGTGAACTACGAGCAGTACTTC	NA	NA	TRBV20-1	TRBJ2-7
CASSLDHWDGSDTGELFF	TGTGCCAGCAGCTTAGACCACTGGGACGGCTCAGACACCGGGGAGCTGTTTTTT	NA	NA	TRBV11-2	TRBJ2-2
CASNSHSSYNEQFF	TGTGCCAGCAACAGTCATAGCTCCTACAATGAGCAGTTCTTC	many	NA	TRBV11-1	TRBJ2-1
CASSQSGLAGGPSKNIQYF	TGCGCCAGCAGCCAATCGGGACTAGCGGGAGGGCCTTCCAAAAACATTCAGTACTTC	few	TRBD2	TRBV4-1	TRBJ2-4
CASSSKGLAGLTQYF	TGTGCCAGCAGTTCCAAGGGACTAGCGGGTCTAACGCAGTATTTT	few	TRBD2	TRBV6-5	TRBJ2-3
CASEDLLKGQEKLFF	TGTGCCAGTGAGGACTTGCTGAAAGGGCAAGAAAAACTGTTTTTT	few	NA	TRBV19	TRBJ1-4
CASSSLSLGDPYEQYF	TGTGCCAGCAGTTCACTCTCCTTGGGGGACCCCTACGAGCAGTACTTC	few	NA	TRBV4-2	TRBJ2-7
CASSIGDTQYF	TGTGCCAGCAGCATCGGAGATACGCAGTATTTT	NA	NA	TRBV11-3	TRBJ2-3
CASSPRVNEQFF	TGTGCCAGCAGTCCCCGAGTAAATGAGCAGTTCTTC	NA	NA	TRBV12-3/TRBV12-4	TRBJ2-1
CASSVGLTSGVYNEQFF	TGTGCCAGCAGCGTAGGGTTGACTAGCGGGGTATACAATGAGCAGTTCTTC	NA	TRBD2	TRBV9	TRBJ2-1
CASSPRIPNAYNEQFF	TGTGCCAGCAGCCCTAGGATACCTAACGCGTACAATGAGCAGTTCTTC	few	NA	TRBV7-8	TRBJ2-1
CASRTPQPYEQYF	TGTGCCAGCCGGACACCCCAGCCCTACGAGCAGTACTTC	few	NA	TRBV6-6	TRBJ2-7
CSVAGQGPGNTIYF	TGCAGCGTTGCGGGACAGGGGCCTGGAAACACCATATATTTT	NA	TRBD1	TRBV29-1	TRBJ1-3
CASSSGRIPNEQFF	TGTGCCAGCAGCTCGGGACGGATTCCCAATGAGCAGTTCTTC	NA	NA	TRBV7-6	TRBJ2-1
CASSLFRAENEQYF	TGTGCCAGCAGTTTATTCAGGGCCGAGAACGAGCAGTACTTC	NA	NA	TRBV28	TRBJ2-7
CASSPARTANTEAFF	TGTGCCAGCAGCCCGGCTCGGACAGCGAACACTGAAGCTTTCTTT	few	NA	TRBV28	TRBJ1-1